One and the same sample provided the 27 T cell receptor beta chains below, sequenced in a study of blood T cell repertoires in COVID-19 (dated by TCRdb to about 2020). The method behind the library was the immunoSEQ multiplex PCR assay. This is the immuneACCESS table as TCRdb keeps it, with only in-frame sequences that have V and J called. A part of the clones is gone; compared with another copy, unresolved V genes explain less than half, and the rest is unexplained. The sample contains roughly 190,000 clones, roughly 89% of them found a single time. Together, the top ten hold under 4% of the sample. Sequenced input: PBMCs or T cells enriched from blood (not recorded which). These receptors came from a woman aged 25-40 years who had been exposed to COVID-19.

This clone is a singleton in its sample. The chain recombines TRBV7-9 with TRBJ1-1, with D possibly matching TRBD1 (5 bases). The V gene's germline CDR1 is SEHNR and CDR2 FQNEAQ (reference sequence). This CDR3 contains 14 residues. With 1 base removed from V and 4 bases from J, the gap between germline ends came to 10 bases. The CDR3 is CASSLGGLSTEAFF. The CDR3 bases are TGTGCCAGCAGCTTAGGGGGCTTGAGCACTGAAGCTTTCTTT.

Written as DNA, the CDR3 is TGCGCCAGCAGCCAACGCCGCGGGGAGGGTGAGCGGCCACCCCTCCACTTT. Its translation: CASSQRRGEGERPPLHF. The rearrangement joins TRBV5-1 to TRBJ1-6, with unresolved D. The CDR3 is 17 residues long. CDR1 and CDR2 from the germline V gene are SGHRS and YFSETQ. V dropped 4 bases and J dropped 11 bases, with 25 bases sitting between them.

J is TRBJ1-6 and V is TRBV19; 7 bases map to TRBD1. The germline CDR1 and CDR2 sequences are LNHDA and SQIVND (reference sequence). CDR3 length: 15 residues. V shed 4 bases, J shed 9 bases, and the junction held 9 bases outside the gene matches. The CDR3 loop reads CASSTSTGLGSPLHF. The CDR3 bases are TGTGCCAGTAGTACATCGACAGGGCTGGGTTCACCCCTCCACTTT.

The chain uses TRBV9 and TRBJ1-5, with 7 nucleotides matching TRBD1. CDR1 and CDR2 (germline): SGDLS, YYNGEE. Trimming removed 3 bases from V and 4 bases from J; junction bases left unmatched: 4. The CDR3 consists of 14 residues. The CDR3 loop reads CASSETGLNQPQHF. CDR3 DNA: TGTGCCAGCAGCGAGACAGGGCTTAATCAGCCCCAGCATTTT. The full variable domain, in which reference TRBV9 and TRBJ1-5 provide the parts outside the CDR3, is DSGVTQTPKHLITATGQRVTLRCSPRSGDLSVYWYQQSLDQGLQFLIQYYNGEERAKGNILERFSAQQFPDLHSELNLSSLELGDSALYFCASSETGLNQPQHFGDGTRLSIL.

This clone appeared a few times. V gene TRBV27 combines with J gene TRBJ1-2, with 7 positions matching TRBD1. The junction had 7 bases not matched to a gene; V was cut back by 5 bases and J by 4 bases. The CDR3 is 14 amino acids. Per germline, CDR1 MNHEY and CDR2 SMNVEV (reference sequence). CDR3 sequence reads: CASSRQGESYGYTF. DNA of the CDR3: TGTGCCAGCAGTAGACAGGGCGAGAGCTATGGCTACACCTTC.

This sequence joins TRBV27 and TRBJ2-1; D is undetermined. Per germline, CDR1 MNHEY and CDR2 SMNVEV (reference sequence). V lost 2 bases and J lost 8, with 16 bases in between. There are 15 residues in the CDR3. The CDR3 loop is CASSLQSWSVHEQFF. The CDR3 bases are TGTGCCAGCAGTTTACAGTCGTGGAGCGTCCATGAGCAGTTCTTC.

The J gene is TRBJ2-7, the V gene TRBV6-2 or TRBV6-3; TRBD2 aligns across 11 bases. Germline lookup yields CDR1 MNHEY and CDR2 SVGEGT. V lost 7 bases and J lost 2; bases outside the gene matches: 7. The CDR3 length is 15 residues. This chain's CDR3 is CASTPGLAATYEQYF. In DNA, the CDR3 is TGTGCCAGCACCCCGGGACTAGCGGCAACCTACGAGCAGTACTTC.

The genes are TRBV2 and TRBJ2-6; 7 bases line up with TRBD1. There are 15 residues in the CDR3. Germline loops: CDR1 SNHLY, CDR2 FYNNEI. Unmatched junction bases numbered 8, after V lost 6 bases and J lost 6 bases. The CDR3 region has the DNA TGTGCCAGCAGCCGGGACAGTGGAGTGGCCAACGTCCTGACTTTC. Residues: CASSRDSGVANVLTF.

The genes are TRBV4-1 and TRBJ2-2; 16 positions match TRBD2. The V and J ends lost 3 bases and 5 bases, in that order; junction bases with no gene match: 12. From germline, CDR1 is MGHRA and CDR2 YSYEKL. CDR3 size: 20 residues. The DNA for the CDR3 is TGCGCCAGCAGCCACTCCGGGACTAGCGGGGGGGCACCGGATACCGGGGAGCTGTTTTTT. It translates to CASSHSGTSGGAPDTGELFF.

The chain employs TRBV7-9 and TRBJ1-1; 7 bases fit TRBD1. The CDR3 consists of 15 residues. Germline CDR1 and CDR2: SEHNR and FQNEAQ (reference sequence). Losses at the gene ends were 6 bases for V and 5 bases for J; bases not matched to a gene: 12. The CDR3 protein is CASRSRQGSGTEAFF. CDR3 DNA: TGTGCCAGCAGAAGCAGACAGGGCTCGGGGACTGAAGCTTTCTTT.

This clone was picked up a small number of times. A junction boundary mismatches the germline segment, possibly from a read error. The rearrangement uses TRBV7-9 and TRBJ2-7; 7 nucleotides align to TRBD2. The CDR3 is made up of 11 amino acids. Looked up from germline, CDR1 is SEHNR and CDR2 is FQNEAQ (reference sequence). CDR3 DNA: TGTGCCAGCAGCTTTGGGGGGGATGATCACTTC. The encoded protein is CASSFGGDDHF.

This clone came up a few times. The CDR3 DNA follows: TGTGCCAGCAGCGCATTATTAGCGGGGGGGCCTCCCGGGGAGCTGTTTTTT. Protein: CASSALLAGGPPGELFF. V is TRBV7-2 and J is TRBJ2-2; TRBD2 aligns across 11 bases. CDR3 length: 17 amino acids. Trimming took 5 bases from V and 6 from J; bases not matched to a gene: 11. Looked up from germline, CDR1 is SGHTA and CDR2 is FQGNSA.

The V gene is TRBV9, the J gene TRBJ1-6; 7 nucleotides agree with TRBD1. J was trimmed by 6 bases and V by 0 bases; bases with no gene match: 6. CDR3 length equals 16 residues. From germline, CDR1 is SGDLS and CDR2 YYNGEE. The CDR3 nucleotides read TGTGCCAGCAGCGTAGACTCCCCAGGGGGTAATTCACCCCTCCACTTT. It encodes CASSVDSPGGNSPLHF.

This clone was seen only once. The CDR3 here is CASSPLGGSGNTIYF. Written as DNA, the CDR3 is TGTGCCAGCAGCCCCTTAGGAGGTTCTGGAAACACCATATATTTT. The chain employs TRBV7-9 and TRBJ1-3; D gene uncertain. The V end was cut by 5 bases, the J end by 1 base, with 12 bases between. This CDR3 is built from 15 residues. The germline gives CDR1 SEHNR, CDR2 FQNEAQ (reference sequence). Using reference TRBV7-9 and TRBJ1-3 for the parts outside the CDR3, the full variable domain is DTGVSQNPRHKITKRGQNVTFRCDPISEHNRLYWYRQTLGQGPEFLTYFQNEAQLEKSRLLSDRFSAERPKGSFSTLEIQRTEQGDSAMYLCASSPLGGSGNTIYFGEGSWLTVV.

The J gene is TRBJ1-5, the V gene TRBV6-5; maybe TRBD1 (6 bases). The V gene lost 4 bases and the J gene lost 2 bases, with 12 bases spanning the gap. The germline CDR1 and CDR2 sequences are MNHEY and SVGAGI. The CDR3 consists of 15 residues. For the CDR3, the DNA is TGTGCCAGCAGTTCCACAGGGACCCGCAATCAGCCCCAGCATTTT. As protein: CASSSTGTRNQPQHF.

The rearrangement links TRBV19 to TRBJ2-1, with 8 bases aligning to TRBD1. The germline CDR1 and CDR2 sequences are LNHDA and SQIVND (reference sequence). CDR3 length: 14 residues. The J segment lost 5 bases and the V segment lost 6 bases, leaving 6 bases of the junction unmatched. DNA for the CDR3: TGTGCCAGTAGCCGGGACAGGCGAAACAATGAGCAGTTCTTC. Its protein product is CASSRDRRNNEQFF.

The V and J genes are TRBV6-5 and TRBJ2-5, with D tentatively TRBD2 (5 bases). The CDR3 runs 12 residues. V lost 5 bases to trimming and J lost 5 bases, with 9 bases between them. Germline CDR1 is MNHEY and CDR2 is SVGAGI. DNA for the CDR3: TGTGCCAGCAGTACACAGCGGGAGACCCAGTACTTC. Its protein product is CASSTQRETQYF.

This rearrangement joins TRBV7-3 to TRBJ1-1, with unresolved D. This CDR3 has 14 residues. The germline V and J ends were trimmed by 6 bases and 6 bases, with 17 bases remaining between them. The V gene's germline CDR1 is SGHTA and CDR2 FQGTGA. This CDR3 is CASSPSQVSSEAFF. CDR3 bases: TGTGCCAGCAGTCCTAGCCAAGTGTCCTCTGAAGCTTTCTTT.

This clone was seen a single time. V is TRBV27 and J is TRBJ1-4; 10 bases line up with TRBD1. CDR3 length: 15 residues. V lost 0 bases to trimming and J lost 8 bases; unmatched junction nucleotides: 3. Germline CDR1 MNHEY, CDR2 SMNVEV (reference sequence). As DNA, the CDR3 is TGTGCCAGCAGTTTATCTGGGACAGGGGTCGAAAAACTGTTTTTT. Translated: CASSLSGTGVEKLFF.

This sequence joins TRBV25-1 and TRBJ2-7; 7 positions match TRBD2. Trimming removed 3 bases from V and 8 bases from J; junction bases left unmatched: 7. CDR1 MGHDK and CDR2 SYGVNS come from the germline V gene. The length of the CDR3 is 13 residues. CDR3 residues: CASSEFQRGQQYF. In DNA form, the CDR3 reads TGTGCCAGCAGTGAGTTCCAGCGGGGACAGCAGTACTTC.

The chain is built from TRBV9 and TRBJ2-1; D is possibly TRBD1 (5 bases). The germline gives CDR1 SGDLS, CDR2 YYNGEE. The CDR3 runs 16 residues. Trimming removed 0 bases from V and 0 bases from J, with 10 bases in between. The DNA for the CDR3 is TGTGCCAGCAGCGTAGGGTCAGGGCCCTCCTACAATGAGCAGTTCTTC. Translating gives CASSVGSGPSYNEQFF.

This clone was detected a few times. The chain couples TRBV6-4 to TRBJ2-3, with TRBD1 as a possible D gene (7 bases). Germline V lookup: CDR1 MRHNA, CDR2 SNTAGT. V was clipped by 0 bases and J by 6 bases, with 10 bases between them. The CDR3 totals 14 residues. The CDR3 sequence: CASSDSTGRDTQYF. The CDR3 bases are TGTGCCAGCAGTGACTCGACAGGGAGGGATACGCAGTATTTT.

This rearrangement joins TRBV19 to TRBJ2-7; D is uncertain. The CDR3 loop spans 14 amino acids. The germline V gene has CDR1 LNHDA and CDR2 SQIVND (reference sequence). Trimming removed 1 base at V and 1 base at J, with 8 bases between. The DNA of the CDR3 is TGTGCCAGTAGTATAGGTGGCCTGTCCTACGAGCAGTACTTC. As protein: CASSIGGLSYEQYF.

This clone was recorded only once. The DNA for the CDR3 is TGCGCCAGCAGCCAGGAAGGGGCGGGGAGCTCCTACAATGAGCAGTTCTTC. Its translation is CASSQEGAGSSYNEQFF. The V call is TRBV4-1, the J call TRBJ2-1; the D gene is possibly TRBD2 (6 bases). This CDR3 has 17 amino acids. Trimming left V 3 bases short and J 0 bases short, with 15 bases between. Germline V gene lookup returns CDR1 MGHRA and CDR2 YSYEKL.

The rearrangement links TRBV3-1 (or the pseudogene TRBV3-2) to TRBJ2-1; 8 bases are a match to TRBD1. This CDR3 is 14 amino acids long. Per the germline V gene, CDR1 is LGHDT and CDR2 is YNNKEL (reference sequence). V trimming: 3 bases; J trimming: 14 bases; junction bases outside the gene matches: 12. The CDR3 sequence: CASSQGDPYRGEFF. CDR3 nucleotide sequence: TGTGCCAGCAGCCAGGGGGATCCTTACAGGGGGGAGTTCTTC.

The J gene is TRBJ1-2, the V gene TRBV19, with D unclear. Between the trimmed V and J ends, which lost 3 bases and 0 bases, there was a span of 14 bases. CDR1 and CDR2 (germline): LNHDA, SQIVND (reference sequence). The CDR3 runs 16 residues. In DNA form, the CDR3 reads TGTGCCAGTAGTATTAGTATCGAGATAGCTAACTATGGCTACACCTTC. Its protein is CASSISIEIANYGYTF.

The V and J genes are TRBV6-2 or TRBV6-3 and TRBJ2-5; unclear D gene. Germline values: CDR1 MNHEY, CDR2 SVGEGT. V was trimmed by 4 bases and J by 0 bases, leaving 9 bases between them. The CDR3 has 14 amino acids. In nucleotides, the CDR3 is TGTGCCAGCAGTTCCAACACGTACCAAGAGACCCAGTACTTC. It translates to CASSSNTYQETQYF.